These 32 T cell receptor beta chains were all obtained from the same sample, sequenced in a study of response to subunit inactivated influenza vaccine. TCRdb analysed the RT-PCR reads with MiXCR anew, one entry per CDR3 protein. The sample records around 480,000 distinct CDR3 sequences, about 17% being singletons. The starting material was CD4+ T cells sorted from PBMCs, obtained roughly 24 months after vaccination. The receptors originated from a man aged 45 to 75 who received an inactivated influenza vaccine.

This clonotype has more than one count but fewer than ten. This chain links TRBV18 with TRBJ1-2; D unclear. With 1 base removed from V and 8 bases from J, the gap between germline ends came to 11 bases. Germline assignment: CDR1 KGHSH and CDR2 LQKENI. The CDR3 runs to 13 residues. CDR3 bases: TGTGCCAGCTCACCACGGTTGTCCGAGGGCTACACCTTC. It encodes CASSPRLSEGYTF.

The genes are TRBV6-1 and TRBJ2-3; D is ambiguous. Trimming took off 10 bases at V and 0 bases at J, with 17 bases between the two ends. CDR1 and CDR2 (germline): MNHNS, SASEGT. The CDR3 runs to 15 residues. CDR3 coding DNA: TGTGCCACCAAAAGGTGGCCTGCCAGCACAGATACGCAGTATTTT. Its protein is CATKRWPASTDTQYF.

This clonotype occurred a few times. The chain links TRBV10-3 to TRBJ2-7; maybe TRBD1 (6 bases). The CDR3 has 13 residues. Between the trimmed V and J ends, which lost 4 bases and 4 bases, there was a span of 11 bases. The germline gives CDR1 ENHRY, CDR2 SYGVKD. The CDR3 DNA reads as TGTGCCATCAGTGTGAACAGGGAATACGAGCAGTACTTC. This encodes CAISVNREYEQYF.

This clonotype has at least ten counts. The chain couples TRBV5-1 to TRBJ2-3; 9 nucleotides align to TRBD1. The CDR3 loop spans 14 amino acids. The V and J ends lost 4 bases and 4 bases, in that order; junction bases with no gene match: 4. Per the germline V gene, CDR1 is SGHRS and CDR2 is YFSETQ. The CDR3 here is CASSVDRGADTQYF. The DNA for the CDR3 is TGCGCCAGCAGCGTGGACAGGGGAGCAGATACGCAGTATTTT.

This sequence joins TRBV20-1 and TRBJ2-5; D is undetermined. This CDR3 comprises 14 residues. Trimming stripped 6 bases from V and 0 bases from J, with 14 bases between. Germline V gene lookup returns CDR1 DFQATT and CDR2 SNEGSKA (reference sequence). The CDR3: CSAPNPVNQETQYF. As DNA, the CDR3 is TGCAGTGCCCCGAACCCGGTTAACCAAGAGACCCAGTACTTC.

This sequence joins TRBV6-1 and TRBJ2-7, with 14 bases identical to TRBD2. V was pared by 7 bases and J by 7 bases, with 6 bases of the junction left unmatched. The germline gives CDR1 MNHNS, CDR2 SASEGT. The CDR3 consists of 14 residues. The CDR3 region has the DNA TGTGCCAGCACTCTGACTAGCGGGAGGGTTGAGCAGTACTTC. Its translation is CASTLTSGRVEQYF.

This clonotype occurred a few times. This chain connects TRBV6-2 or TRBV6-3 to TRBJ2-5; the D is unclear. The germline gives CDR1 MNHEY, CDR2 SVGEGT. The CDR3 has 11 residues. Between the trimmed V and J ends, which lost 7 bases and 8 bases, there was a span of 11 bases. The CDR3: CASTDLGTQYF. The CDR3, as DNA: TGTGCCAGCACGGATCTGGGTACCCAGTACTTC.

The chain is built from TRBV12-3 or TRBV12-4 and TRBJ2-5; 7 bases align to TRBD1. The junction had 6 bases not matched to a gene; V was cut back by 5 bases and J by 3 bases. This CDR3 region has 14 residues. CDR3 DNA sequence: TGTGCCAGCAGTCCGGGACAGAAAAAAGAGACCCAGTACTTC. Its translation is CASSPGQKKETQYF.

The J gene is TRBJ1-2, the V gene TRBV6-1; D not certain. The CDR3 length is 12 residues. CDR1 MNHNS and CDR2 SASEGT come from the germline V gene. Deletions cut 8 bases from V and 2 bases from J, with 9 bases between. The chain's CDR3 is CASGGWNYGYTF. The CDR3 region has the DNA TGTGCCAGCGGAGGGTGGAACTATGGCTACACCTTC.

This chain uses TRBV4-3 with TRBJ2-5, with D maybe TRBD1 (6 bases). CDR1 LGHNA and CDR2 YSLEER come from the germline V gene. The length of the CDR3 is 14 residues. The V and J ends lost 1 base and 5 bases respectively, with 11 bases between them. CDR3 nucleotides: TGCGCCAGCAGCCAAGTGGGGGCAGGGGAGACCCAGTACTTC. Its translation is CASSQVGAGETQYF.

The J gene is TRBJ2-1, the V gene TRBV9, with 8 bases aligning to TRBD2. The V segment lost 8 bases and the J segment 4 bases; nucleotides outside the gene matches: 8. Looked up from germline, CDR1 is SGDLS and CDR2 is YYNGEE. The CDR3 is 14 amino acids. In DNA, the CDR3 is TGTGCCAGTGCCAGCGGGAGAGAATACAATGAGCAGTTCTTC. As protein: CASASGREYNEQFF. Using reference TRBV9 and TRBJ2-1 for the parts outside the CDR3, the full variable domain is DSGVTQTPKHLITATGQRVTLRCSPRSGDLSVYWYQQSLDQGLQFLIQYYNGEERAKGNILERFSAQQFPDLHSELNLSSLELGDSALYFCASASGREYNEQFFGPGTRLTVL.

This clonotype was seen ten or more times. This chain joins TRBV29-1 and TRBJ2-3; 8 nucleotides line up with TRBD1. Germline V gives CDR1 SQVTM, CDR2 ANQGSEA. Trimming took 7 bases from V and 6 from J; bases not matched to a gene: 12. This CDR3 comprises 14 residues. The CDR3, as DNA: TGCAGCGCCAAAGCCGGGACAGGACACGATACGCAGTATTTT. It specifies CSAKAGTGHDTQYF.

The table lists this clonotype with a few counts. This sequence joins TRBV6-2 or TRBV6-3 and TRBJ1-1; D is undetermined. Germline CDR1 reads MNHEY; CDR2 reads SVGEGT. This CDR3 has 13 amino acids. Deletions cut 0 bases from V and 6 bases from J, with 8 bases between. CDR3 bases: TGTGCCAGCAGTTACTCTGGCCGACCTGAAGCTTTCTTT. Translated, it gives CASSYSGRPEAFF.

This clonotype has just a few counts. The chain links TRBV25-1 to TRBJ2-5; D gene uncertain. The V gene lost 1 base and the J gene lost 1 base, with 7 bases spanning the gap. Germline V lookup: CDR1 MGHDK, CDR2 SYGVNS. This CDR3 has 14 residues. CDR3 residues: CASSEFRTQETQYF. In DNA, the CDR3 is TGTGCCAGCAGTGAATTTAGGACCCAAGAGACCCAGTACTTC.

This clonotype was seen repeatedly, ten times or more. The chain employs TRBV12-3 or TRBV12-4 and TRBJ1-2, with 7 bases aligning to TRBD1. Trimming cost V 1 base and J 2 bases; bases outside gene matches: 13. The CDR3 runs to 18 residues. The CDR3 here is CASSLVRGRGVSNYGYTF. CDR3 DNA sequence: TGTGCCAGCAGTTTAGTAAGGGGGCGAGGGGTTAGCAACTATGGCTACACCTTC.

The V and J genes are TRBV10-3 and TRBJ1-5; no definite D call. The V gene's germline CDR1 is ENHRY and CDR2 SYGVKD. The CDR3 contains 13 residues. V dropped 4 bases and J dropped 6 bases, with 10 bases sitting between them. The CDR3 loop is CAISGAAAQPQHF. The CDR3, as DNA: TGTGCCATCAGTGGGGCAGCAGCTCAGCCCCAGCATTTT.

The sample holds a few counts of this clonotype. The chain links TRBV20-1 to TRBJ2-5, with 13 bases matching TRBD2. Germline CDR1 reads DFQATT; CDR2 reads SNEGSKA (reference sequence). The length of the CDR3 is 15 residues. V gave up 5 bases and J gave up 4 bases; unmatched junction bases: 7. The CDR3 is CSAAQLAGGPETQYF. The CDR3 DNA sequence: TGCAGTGCTGCCCAACTAGCGGGAGGGCCAGAGACCCAGTACTTC.

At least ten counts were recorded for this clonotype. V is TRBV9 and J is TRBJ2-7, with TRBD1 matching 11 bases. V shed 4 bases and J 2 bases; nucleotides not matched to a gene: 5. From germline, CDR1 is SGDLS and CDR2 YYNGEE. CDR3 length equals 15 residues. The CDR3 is CASSLGQGAAYEQYF. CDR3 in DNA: TGTGCCAGCAGCCTCGGACAGGGGGCCGCCTACGAGCAGTACTTC.

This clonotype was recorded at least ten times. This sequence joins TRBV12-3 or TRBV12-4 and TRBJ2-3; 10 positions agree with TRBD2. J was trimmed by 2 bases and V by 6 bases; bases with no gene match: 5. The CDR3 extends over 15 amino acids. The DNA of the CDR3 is TGTGCCAGCAGCCTAGCGGGGGCTAACACAGATACGCAGTATTTT. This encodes CASSLAGANTDTQYF.

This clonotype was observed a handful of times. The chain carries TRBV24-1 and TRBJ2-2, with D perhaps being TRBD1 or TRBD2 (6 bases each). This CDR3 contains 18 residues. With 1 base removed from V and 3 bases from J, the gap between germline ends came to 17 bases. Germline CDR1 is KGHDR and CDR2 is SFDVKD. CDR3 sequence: CATSDFQGGGDYTGELFF. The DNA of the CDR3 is TGTGCCACCAGTGATTTCCAAGGGGGAGGCGACTACACCGGGGAGCTGTTTTTT.

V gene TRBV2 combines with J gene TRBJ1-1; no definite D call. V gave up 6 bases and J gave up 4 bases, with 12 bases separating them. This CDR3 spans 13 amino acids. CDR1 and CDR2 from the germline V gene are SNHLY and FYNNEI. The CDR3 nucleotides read TGTGCCAGCAGCGAACCGGTGGGCACTGAAGCTTTCTTT. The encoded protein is CASSEPVGTEAFF.

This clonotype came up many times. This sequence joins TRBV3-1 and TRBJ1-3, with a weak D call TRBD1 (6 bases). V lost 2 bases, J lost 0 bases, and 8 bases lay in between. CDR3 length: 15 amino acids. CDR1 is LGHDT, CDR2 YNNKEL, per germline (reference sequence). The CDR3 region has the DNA TGTGCCAGCAGCCAAATCAGGGGCTCTGGAAACACCATATATTTT. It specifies CASSQIRGSGNTIYF.

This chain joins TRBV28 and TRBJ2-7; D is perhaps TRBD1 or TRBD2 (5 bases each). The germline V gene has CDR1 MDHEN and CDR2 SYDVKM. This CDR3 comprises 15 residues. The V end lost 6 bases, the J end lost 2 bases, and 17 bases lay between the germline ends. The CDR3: CASRAPGPVAYEQYF. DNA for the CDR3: TGTGCCAGCAGAGCTCCGGGACCGGTGGCCTACGAGCAGTACTTC.

CDR3 DNA sequence: TGCAGCGTTGAGCATGAAAAACTGTTTTTT. Its translation is CSVEHEKLFF. The chain carries TRBV29-1 and TRBJ1-4; no clear D gene. The length of the CDR3 is 10 residues. V was trimmed by 3 bases and J by 6 bases, leaving 2 bases between them. Germline assignment: CDR1 SQVTM and CDR2 ANQGSEA.

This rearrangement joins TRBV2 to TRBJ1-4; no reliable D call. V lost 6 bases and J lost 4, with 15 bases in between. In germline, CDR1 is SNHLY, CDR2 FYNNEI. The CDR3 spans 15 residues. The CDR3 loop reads CASSLRVGINEKLFF. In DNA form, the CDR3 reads TGTGCCAGCAGCCTGCGTGTGGGCATTAATGAAAAACTGTTTTTT.

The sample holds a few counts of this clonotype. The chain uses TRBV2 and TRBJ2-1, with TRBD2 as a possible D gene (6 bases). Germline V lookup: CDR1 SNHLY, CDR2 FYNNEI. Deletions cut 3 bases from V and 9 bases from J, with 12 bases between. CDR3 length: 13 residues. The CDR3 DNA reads TGTGCCAGCAGTGAGGGTCGGGGGAGTGAGCAGTTCTTC. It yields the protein CASSEGRGSEQFF. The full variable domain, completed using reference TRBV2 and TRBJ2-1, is EPEVTQTPSHQVTQMGQEVILRCVPISNHLYFYWYRQILGQKVEFLVSFYNNEISEKSEIFDDQFSVERPDGSNFTLKIRSTKLEDSAMYFCASSEGRGSEQFFGPGTRLTVL.

In nucleotides, the CDR3 is TGCAGCGTCGCACCGGGACAGTCCTCTGGAAACACCATATATTTT. Translation gives CSVAPGQSSGNTIYF. The rearrangement joins TRBV29-1 to TRBJ1-3, with 7 bases matching TRBD1. Looked up from germline, CDR1 is SQVTM and CDR2 is ANQGSEA. The ends lost 6 bases at V and 0 bases at J; junction bases unmatched: 8. CDR3 length: 15 amino acids.

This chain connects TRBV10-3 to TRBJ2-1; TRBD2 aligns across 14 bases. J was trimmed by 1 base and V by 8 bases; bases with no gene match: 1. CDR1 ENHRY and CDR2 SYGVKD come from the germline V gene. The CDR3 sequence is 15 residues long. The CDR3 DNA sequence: TGTGCCATCGGGACTAGCGGGAGTTCCTACAATGAGCAGTTCTTC. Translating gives CAIGTSGSSYNEQFF.

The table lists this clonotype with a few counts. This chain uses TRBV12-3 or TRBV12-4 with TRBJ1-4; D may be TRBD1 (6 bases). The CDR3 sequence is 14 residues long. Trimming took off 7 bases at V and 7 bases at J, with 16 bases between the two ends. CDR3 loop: CASTAQGFGEKLFF. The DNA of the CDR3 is TGTGCCAGCACCGCACAGGGCTTTGGTGAAAAACTGTTTTTT.

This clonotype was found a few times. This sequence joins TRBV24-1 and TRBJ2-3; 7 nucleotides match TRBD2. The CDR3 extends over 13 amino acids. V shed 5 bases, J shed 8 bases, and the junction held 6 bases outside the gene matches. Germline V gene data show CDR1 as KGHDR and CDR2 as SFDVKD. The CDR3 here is CATSGTRESTQYF. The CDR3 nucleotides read TGTGCCACCAGTGGGACGCGGGAGAGTACGCAGTATTTT.

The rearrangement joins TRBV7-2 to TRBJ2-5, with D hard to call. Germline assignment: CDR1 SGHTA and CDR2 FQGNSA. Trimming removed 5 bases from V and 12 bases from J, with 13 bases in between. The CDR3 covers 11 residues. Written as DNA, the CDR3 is TGTGCCAGCAGCCAAGCTAGTTTCAAGTACTTC. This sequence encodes CASSQASFKYF.

DNA of the CDR3: TGTGCCAGCAGTAGACAGGGGGCGCGTGGCTATGGCTACACCTTC. Protein: CASSRQGARGYGYTF. The chain has TRBV6-1 and TRBJ1-2, with TRBD1 identical over 10 bases. The ends lost 5 bases at V and 4 bases at J; junction bases unmatched: 7. Germline V lookup: CDR1 MNHNS, CDR2 SASEGT. CDR3 length: 15 amino acids.